Presented here are 18 T cell receptor beta chains from one specimen sequenced in a study of shared clonotypes between healthy human individuals (TCRdb year 2020). Library construction relied on the immunoSEQ multiplex PCR assay. TCRdb took over this immuneACCESS table, retaining in-frame rearrangements with V and J assigned. Such tables are incomplete; in checked studies, under half of the missing clones stem from an unresolved V gene, and the remainder is unexplained. The sample has around 440,000 clones on record, around 77% of them singletons. About 11% of the sample comes from the top ten. The sample was PBMCs. The origin of the receptors is a woman between 40 and 50 years old in good health. Some clones in this sample may be carry-over from other donors' samples.

CDR3 sequence reads: CASSTLGQGEGTEAFF. CDR3 nucleotides: TGTGCCAGCAGTACACTGGGACAGGGGGAAGGAACTGAAGCTTTCTTT. This chain joins TRBV6-6 and TRBJ1-1; 11 nucleotides agree with TRBD1. The germline CDR1 and CDR2 sequences are MNHNY and SVGAGI (reference sequence). J lost 5 bases, V lost 5 bases, and 10 bases had no gene match. CDR3 length equals 16 residues.

V gene TRBV5-1 combines with J gene TRBJ2-6; D is ambiguous. Germline values: CDR1 SGHRS, CDR2 YFSETQ. The CDR3 is 16 amino acids. The V gene lost 4 bases and the J gene lost 2 bases, with 13 bases spanning the gap. The CDR3 protein is CASSPRTPTGANVLTF. The CDR3 DNA sequence: TGCGCCAGCAGCCCTCGGACGCCAACTGGGGCCAACGTCCTGACTTTC.

The chain combines TRBV18 with TRBJ2-7; unclear D gene. Trimming took off 0 bases at V and 5 bases at J, with 11 bases between the two ends. This CDR3 is 14 amino acids long. Germline V lookup: CDR1 KGHSH, CDR2 LQKENI. CDR3 residues: CASSPPGSINEQYF. CDR3 coding DNA: TGTGCCAGCTCACCACCGGGCAGTATCAACGAGCAGTACTTC.

This clone was detected a few times. The chain links TRBV29-1 to TRBJ1-2; 11 nucleotides align to TRBD1. The CDR3 runs to 12 residues. Germline-derived CDR1 and CDR2 are SQVTM and ANQGSEA. The CDR3 reads CTRDRGGHGYTF. In nucleotides, the CDR3 is TGCACCCGGGACAGGGGGGGGCATGGCTACACCTTC.

There are a few counts of this clone. The chain combines TRBV14 with TRBJ2-2; TRBD2 aligns across 7 bases. CDR1 and CDR2 from the germline V gene are SGHDN and FVKESK. V lost 5 bases and J lost 7; bases outside the gene matches: 4. This CDR3 has 13 amino acids. CDR3 DNA sequence: TGTGCCAGCAGCGTCGGGACTATCGGGGAGCTGTTTTTT. Translated: CASSVGTIGELFF.

V usage is TRBV30 and J usage is TRBJ2-2; D may be TRBD1 or TRBD2 (7 bases each). The germline V gene encodes CDR1 GTSNPN and CDR2 SVGIG (reference sequence). This CDR3 is 14 amino acids long. The CDR3 DNA is TGTGCTAGGGAGGGGGCCCTCCGCTCCGGGGAGCTGTTTTTT. It yields the protein CAREGALRSGELFF.

The V and J genes are TRBV5-1 and TRBJ1-5, with 8 bases lining up with TRBD1. The V gene's germline CDR1 is SGHRS and CDR2 YFSETQ. J gave up 5 bases and V 0 bases, and 4 bases lay outside the gene matches. The CDR3 is made up of 15 amino acids. The CDR3 loop is CASSLGQGADQPQHF. CDR3 in DNA: TGCGCCAGCAGCTTGGGGCAGGGGGCCGATCAGCCCCAGCATTTT.

This chain connects TRBV28 to TRBJ2-2; TRBD1 matches at 8 bases. Germline CDR1 and CDR2: MDHEN and SYDVKM. The CDR3 is 14 amino acids. V lost 7 bases to trimming and J lost 4 bases; unmatched junction nucleotides: 5. CDR3 in amino acids: CASKTGETTGELFF. CDR3 nucleotide sequence: TGTGCCAGCAAGACAGGGGAGACCACCGGGGAGCTGTTTTTT. Combining the CDR3 with reference TRBV28 and TRBJ2-2 gives the whole variable domain DVKVTQSSRYLVKRTGEKVFLECVQDMDHENMFWYRQDPGLGLRLIYFSYDVKMKEKGDIPEGYSVSREKKERFSLILESASTNQTSMYLCASKTGETTGELFFGEGSRLTVL.

The V and J genes are TRBV14 and TRBJ2-1; 10 positions agree with TRBD2. Germline V gene data show CDR1 as SGHDN and CDR2 as FVKESK. Losses at the gene ends were 6 bases for V and 4 bases for J; bases not matched to a gene: 12. This CDR3 is 17 amino acids long. The CDR3 is CASRRWTSGDLYNEQFF. DNA of the CDR3: TGTGCCAGCAGACGGTGGACTAGCGGAGACCTTTACAATGAGCAGTTCTTC. Full variable domain (remainder filled in from reference TRBV14 and TRBJ2-1): EAGVTQFPSHSVIEKGQTVTLRCDPISGHDNLYWYRRVMGKEIKFLLHFVKESKQDESGMPNNRFLAERTGGTYSTLKVQPAELEDSGVYFCASRRWTSGDLYNEQFFGPGTRLTVL.

This rearrangement joins TRBV6-1 to TRBJ1-1; a weak D match, TRBD1 (5 bases). V was clipped by 7 bases and J by 7 bases, with 16 bases between them. Germline V gene sequence: CDR1 MNHNS, CDR2 SASEGT. The CDR3 runs 13 residues. The CDR3: CASTAGGGNEAFF. CDR3 DNA: TGTGCCAGCACCGCCGGGGGGGGTAATGAAGCTTTCTTT.

The chain has TRBV5-1 and TRBJ2-7; D is unclear. Trimming removed 4 bases at V and 7 bases at J, with 15 bases between. The germline gives CDR1 SGHRS, CDR2 YFSETQ. The CDR3 extends over 13 amino acids. CDR3 DNA: TGCGCCAGCAGCCCCCCCCGCCCCGGGGAGCAGTACTTC. It codes for CASSPPRPGEQYF.

V gene TRBV7-9 combines with J gene TRBJ1-5; D ambiguous. Trimming pared 0 bases from V and 0 bases from J, leaving 12 bases between. In germline, CDR1 is SEHNR, CDR2 FQNEAQ (reference sequence). This CDR3 is built from 17 residues. The CDR3 sequence: CASSLAPDLYSNQPQHF. Written as DNA, the CDR3 is TGTGCCAGCAGCTTAGCCCCGGACCTTTATAGCAATCAGCCCCAGCATTTT.

The chain uses TRBV28 and TRBJ2-2, with D perhaps matching TRBD2 (5 bases). CDR1 MDHEN and CDR2 SYDVKM come from the germline V gene. This CDR3 has 13 amino acids. V dropped 3 bases and J dropped 9 bases, with 11 bases sitting between them. In nucleotides, the CDR3 is TGTGCCAGCAGTTTTCTAGGAGGCCGGGAGCTGTTTTTT. Its translation is CASSFLGGRELFF.

In its sample, this clone was seen once. The chain uses TRBV7-2 and TRBJ2-3, with 7 bases lining up with TRBD2. V lost 5 bases to trimming and J lost 1 base; unmatched junction nucleotides: 9. The CDR3 is made up of 16 amino acids. CDR1 is SGHTA and CDR2 is FQGNSA in the germline V gene. The CDR3: CASSPNLAGGTDTQYF. The DNA for the CDR3 is TGTGCCAGCAGCCCCAATTTGGCGGGAGGCACAGATACGCAGTATTTT.

The chain employs TRBV10-3 and TRBJ1-5; D uncertain. Germline loops: CDR1 ENHRY, CDR2 SYGVKD. V was pared by 0 bases and J by 7 bases, with 10 bases between. The CDR3 is made up of 14 amino acids. Here the CDR3 reads CAISESPTSQPQHF. For the CDR3, the DNA is TGTGCCATCAGTGAGTCGCCCACATCCCAGCCCCAGCATTTT.

A remark on this clone: A much more abundant neighbour one base away suggests this may be a read error. Other DNA sequences of this sample code for an identical CDR3. V is TRBV7-8 and J is TRBJ2-2; 8 positions agree with TRBD1. This CDR3 contains 16 residues. From germline, CDR1 is SGHVS and CDR2 FQNEAQ. V trimming: 6 bases; J trimming: 7 bases; junction bases outside the gene matches: 13. CDR3 region: CASRPGTGGGGGELFF. CDR3 coding DNA: TGTGCCAGCAGACCCGGGACAGGAGGCGGAGGCGGGGAGCTGTTTTTT.

The chain is built from TRBV14 and TRBJ1-2; no clear D. V was pared by 0 bases and J by 5 bases, with 7 bases between. The CDR3 has 13 residues. CDR1 SGHDN and CDR2 FVKESK come from the germline V gene. CDR3 nucleotides: TGTGCCAGCAGCCAAGATCCCCAATATGGCTACACCTTC. Its translation is CASSQDPQYGYTF.

The chain links TRBV7-2 to TRBJ2-1, with 14 bases lining up with TRBD2. The junction had 7 bases not matched to a gene; V was cut back by 5 bases and J by 4 bases. This CDR3 comprises 17 residues. Germline loops: CDR1 SGHTA, CDR2 FQGNSA. The CDR3 spells CASSRRTSGRTYNEQFF. For the CDR3, the DNA is TGTGCCAGCAGCCGCCGGACTAGCGGGAGGACTTACAATGAGCAGTTCTTC.